Listed below are T cell receptor beta chains from one sample, sequenced in a study of blood T cell repertoires in COVID-19. Measured with immunoSEQ multiplex PCR; TCRdb has only the in-frame clones, and not every one. The data hold 400,000 to 500,000 clones, with roughly 84% observed a single time. Sequencing was performed on PBMCs or T cells enriched from blood (not recorded which). These receptors all come from a woman in her late teens or twenties who had been exposed to COVID-19. The CDR3 runs from the conserved cysteine through the conserved F or W. The D gene is left open where the match is weak. Rows give clone size only sometimes, using once, few, many, or a class for an expanded clone.

j_gene: TRBJ1-1; d_gene: -; v_gene: TRBV28; abundance: -; CDR3aa: CASSLLRDTEAFF; CDR3nt: TGTGCCAGCAGTTTGCTCAGGGACACTGAAGCTTTCTTT
j_gene: TRBJ1-5; d_gene: -; v_gene: TRBV15; abundance: -; CDR3aa: CATSLGLSNQPQHF; CDR3nt: TGTGCCACCAGTCTAGGCCTGAGCAATCAGCCCCAGCATTTT
j_gene: TRBJ2-1; d_gene: TRBD1; v_gene: TRBV12-3/TRBV12-4; abundance: -; CDR3aa: CASTNRDSEQFF; CDR3nt: TGTGCCAGCACTAACAGGGACAGTGAGCAGTTCTTC
j_gene: TRBJ2-3; d_gene: TRBD2; v_gene: TRBV27; abundance: -; CDR3aa: CASSGGLALDTQYF; CDR3nt: TGTGCCAGCAGTGGCGGACTAGCGCTAGATACGCAGTATTTT
j_gene: TRBJ2-3; d_gene: -; v_gene: TRBV20-1; abundance: -; CDR3aa: CSAPTRSTQYF; CDR3nt: TGCAGTGCCCCCACTAGATCCACGCAGTATTTT
j_gene: TRBJ2-1; d_gene: TRBD2; v_gene: TRBV3-1/TRBV3-2; abundance: -; CDR3aa: CASSQGLMKDEQFF; CDR3nt: TGTGCCAGCAGCCAGGGACTAATGAAAGATGAGCAGTTCTTC
j_gene: TRBJ2-1; d_gene: TRBD2; v_gene: TRBV27; abundance: -; CDR3aa: CASSPERGASYNEQFF; CDR3nt: TGTGCCAGCAGTCCGGAGCGGGGGGCCTCCTACAATGAGCAGTTCTTC
j_gene: TRBJ2-5; d_gene: TRBD1; v_gene: TRBV13; abundance: -; CDR3aa: CASSLDREETQYF; CDR3nt: TGTGCCAGCAGCTTGGACAGGGAGGAGACCCAGTACTTC
j_gene: TRBJ2-7; d_gene: TRBD2; v_gene: TRBV11-2; abundance: -; CDR3aa: CASSFPVAGGPYEQYF; CDR3nt: TGTGCCAGCAGCTTCCCCGTAGCGGGGGGGCCCTACGAGCAGTACTTC
j_gene: TRBJ2-7; d_gene: -; v_gene: TRBV27; abundance: few; CDR3aa: CASSSAYEQYF; CDR3nt: TGTGCCAGCAGTTCCGCCTACGAGCAGTACTTC
j_gene: TRBJ1-5; d_gene: -; v_gene: TRBV7-2; abundance: -; CDR3aa: CASSFWGGAGQPQHF; CDR3nt: TGTGCCAGCAGCTTCTGGGGCGGGGCCGGACAGCCCCAGCATTTT
j_gene: TRBJ1-4; d_gene: TRBD1; v_gene: TRBV28; abundance: -; CDR3aa: CASSLHTGTGGEKLFF; CDR3nt: TGTGCCAGCAGTTTACATACCGGGACAGGGGGTGAAAAACTGTTTTTT
j_gene: TRBJ2-1; d_gene: TRBD2; v_gene: TRBV27; abundance: -; CDR3aa: CASSLLGIGTSGLYNEQFF; CDR3nt: TGTGCCAGCAGTTTATTGGGAATCGGGACTAGCGGGTTGTACAATGAGCAGTTCTTC
j_gene: TRBJ1-5; d_gene: TRBD1; v_gene: TRBV28; abundance: -; CDR3aa: CASSLGDRDHQPQHF; CDR3nt: TGTGCCAGCAGTTTGGGAGACAGGGACCATCAGCCCCAGCATTTT
j_gene: TRBJ1-4; d_gene: TRBD1; v_gene: TRBV29-1; abundance: once; CDR3aa: CSALTGDNEKLFF; CDR3nt: TGCAGCGCTCTGACAGGGGATAATGAAAAACTGTTTTTT
j_gene: TRBJ1-1; d_gene: -; v_gene: TRBV19; abundance: -; CDR3aa: CASTWTVNTEAFF; CDR3nt: TGTGCCAGTACCTGGACAGTGAACACTGAAGCTTTCTTT
j_gene: TRBJ2-1; d_gene: TRBD2; v_gene: TRBV5-6; abundance: -; CDR3aa: CASSLGLAGGNEQFF; CDR3nt: TGTGCCAGCAGCCTCGGACTAGCGGGGGGCAATGAGCAGTTCTTC
j_gene: TRBJ2-5; d_gene: -; v_gene: TRBV5-1; abundance: -; CDR3aa: CASSLLGGGPGETQYF; CDR3nt: TGCGCCAGCAGCTTGTTGGGCGGGGGCCCTGGGGAGACCCAGTACTTC
j_gene: TRBJ1-2; d_gene: -; v_gene: TRBV7-2; abundance: -; CDR3aa: CASSPKQGLDGYTF; CDR3nt: TGTGCCAGCAGCCCAAAACAGGGTTTGGATGGCTACACCTTC
j_gene: TRBJ1-4; d_gene: -; v_gene: TRBV4-1; abundance: -; CDR3aa: CASSQDRGATNEKLFF; CDR3nt: TGCGCCAGCAGCCAAGATCGGGGGGCAACTAATGAAAAACTGTTTTTT
j_gene: TRBJ2-3; d_gene: -; v_gene: TRBV14; abundance: -; CDR3aa: CASSQARSPTDTQYF; CDR3nt: TGTGCCAGCAGCCAAGCGCGTAGTCCCACAGATACGCAGTATTTT
j_gene: TRBJ1-4; d_gene: -; v_gene: TRBV7-9; abundance: -; CDR3aa: CASSLAGVNEKLFF; CDR3nt: TGTGCCAGCAGCTTAGCAGGAGTTAATGAAAAACTGTTTTTT
j_gene: TRBJ2-7; d_gene: TRBD2; v_gene: TRBV18; abundance: -; CDR3aa: CASSPGRGSYEQYF; CDR3nt: TGTGCCAGCTCACCGGGGAGGGGATCCTACGAGCAGTACTTC
j_gene: TRBJ2-7; d_gene: TRBD2; v_gene: TRBV27; abundance: -; CDR3aa: CASSLYRASGSSEQYF; CDR3nt: TGTGCCAGCAGTTTATATAGGGCTAGCGGGAGCAGTGAGCAGTACTTC
j_gene: TRBJ1-6; d_gene: -; v_gene: TRBV29-1; abundance: -; CDR3aa: CSVVTQDNSPLHF; CDR3nt: TGCAGCGTTGTGACACAGGACAATTCACCCCTCCACTTT
j_gene: TRBJ2-7; d_gene: TRBD2; v_gene: TRBV6-5; abundance: -; CDR3aa: CASSYSTGLANYEQYF; CDR3nt: TGTGCCAGCAGTTACTCCACCGGACTAGCGAACTACGAGCAGTACTTC
j_gene: TRBJ2-2; d_gene: -; v_gene: TRBV6-4; abundance: -; CDR3aa: CASSPRRGNTGELFF; CDR3nt: TGTGCCAGCAGTCCCCGCCGGGGAAACACCGGGGAGCTGTTTTTT
j_gene: TRBJ2-3; d_gene: -; v_gene: TRBV5-1; abundance: -; CDR3aa: CASSPPSDTQYF; CDR3nt: TGCGCCAGCAGTCCCCCGTCCGATACGCAGTATTTT
j_gene: TRBJ2-7; d_gene: -; v_gene: TRBV7-9; abundance: once; CDR3aa: CASSLDNLYEQYF; CDR3nt: TGTGCCAGCAGCTTAGACAACCTTTATGAGCAGTACTTC
j_gene: TRBJ1-5; d_gene: TRBD1; v_gene: TRBV15; abundance: -; CDR3aa: CATGDRVEPQHF; CDR3nt: TGTGCCACCGGTGACAGGGTTGAGCCCCAGCATTTT
j_gene: TRBJ1-2; d_gene: TRBD1; v_gene: TRBV28; abundance: -; CDR3aa: CASSLGQGADGYTF; CDR3nt: TGTGCCAGCAGTTTAGGACAGGGGGCAGACGGCTACACCTTC
j_gene: TRBJ2-7; d_gene: TRBD2; v_gene: TRBV2; abundance: -; CDR3aa: CASSGAGGAYEQYF; CDR3nt: TGTGCCAGCAGTGGAGCGGGAGGGGCATACGAGCAGTACTTC
j_gene: TRBJ1-3; d_gene: -; v_gene: TRBV10-1; abundance: -; CDR3aa: CASRPTEETGNTIYF; CDR3nt: TGCGCCAGCAGGCCGACAGAAGAGACTGGAAACACCATATATTTT
j_gene: TRBJ2-5; d_gene: -; v_gene: TRBV7-6; abundance: -; CDR3aa: CASSPRGEVGPTETQYF; CDR3nt: TGTGCCAGCAGCCCCAGGGGGGAAGTGGGGCCAACAGAGACCCAGTACTTC
j_gene: TRBJ1-5; d_gene: TRBD1; v_gene: TRBV28; abundance: once; CDR3aa: CASSLLQGAKPQHF; CDR3nt: TGTGCCAGCAGTTTATTACAGGGGGCTAAGCCCCAGCATTTT
j_gene: TRBJ2-1; d_gene: -; v_gene: TRBV30; abundance: -; CDR3aa: CAWSAPEGSEQFF; CDR3nt: TGTGCCTGGAGCGCACCCGAGGGCAGTGAGCAGTTCTTC
j_gene: TRBJ1-2; d_gene: -; v_gene: TRBV28; abundance: -; CDR3aa: CASTNPPDSANYGYTF; CDR3nt: TGTGCCAGCACCAACCCCCCGGACAGCGCTAACTATGGCTACACCTTC
j_gene: TRBJ1-2; d_gene: TRBD1; v_gene: TRBV27; abundance: -; CDR3aa: CASSYLQGSGGYTF; CDR3nt: TGTGCCAGCAGTTACCTACAGGGGTCGGGCGGCTACACCTTC
j_gene: TRBJ1-4; d_gene: -; v_gene: TRBV28; abundance: -; CDR3aa: CASNEYNEKLFF; CDR3nt: TGTGCCAGCAACGAGTATAATGAAAAACTGTTTTTT